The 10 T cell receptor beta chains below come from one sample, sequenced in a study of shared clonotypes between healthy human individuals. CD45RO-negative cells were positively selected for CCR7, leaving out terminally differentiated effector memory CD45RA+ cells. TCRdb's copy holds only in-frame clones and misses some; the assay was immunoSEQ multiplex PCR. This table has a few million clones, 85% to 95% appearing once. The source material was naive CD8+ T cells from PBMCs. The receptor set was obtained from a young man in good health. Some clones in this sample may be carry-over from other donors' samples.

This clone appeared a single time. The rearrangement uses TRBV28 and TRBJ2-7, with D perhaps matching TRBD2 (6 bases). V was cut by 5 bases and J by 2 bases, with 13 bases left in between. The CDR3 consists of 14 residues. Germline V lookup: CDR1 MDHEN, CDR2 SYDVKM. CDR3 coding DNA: TGTGCCAGCAGTCCACCGACTAGACCCTACGAGCAGTACTTC. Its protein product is CASSPPTRPYEQYF.

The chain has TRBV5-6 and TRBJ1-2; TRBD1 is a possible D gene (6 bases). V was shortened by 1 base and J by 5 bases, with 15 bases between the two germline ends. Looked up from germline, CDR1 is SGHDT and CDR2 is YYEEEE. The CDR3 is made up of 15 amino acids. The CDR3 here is CASSLLVGASYGYTF. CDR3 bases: TGTGCCAGCAGCTTGCTGGTGGGGGCGAGTTATGGCTACACCTTC.

The CDR3 DNA sequence: TGTGCCAGCAGTTTTCCCGACAGCACAGATACGCAGTATTTT. This codes for CASSFPDSTDTQYF. The chain is built from TRBV28 and TRBJ2-3; D call uncertain. This CDR3 comprises 14 residues. Trimming cost V 3 bases and J 0 bases, with 7 bases left between them. Germline values: CDR1 MDHEN, CDR2 SYDVKM.

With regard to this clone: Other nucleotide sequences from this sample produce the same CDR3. The CDR3 reads CASSQGPSSYEQYF. CDR3 DNA: TGCGCCAGCAGCCAAGGGCCAAGCTCCTACGAGCAGTACTTC. V usage is TRBV4-1 and J usage is TRBJ2-7; D gene unclear. The V gene lost 1 base and the J gene lost 0 bases, with 7 bases spanning the gap. Germline CDR1 is MGHRA and CDR2 is YSYEKL. The CDR3 has 14 amino acids.

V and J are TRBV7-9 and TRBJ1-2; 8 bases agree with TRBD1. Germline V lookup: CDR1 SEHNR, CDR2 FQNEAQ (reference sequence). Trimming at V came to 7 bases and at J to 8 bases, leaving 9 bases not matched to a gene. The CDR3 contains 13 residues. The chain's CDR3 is CASTDRVLEGYTF. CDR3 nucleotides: TGTGCCAGCACGGACAGGGTTCTTGAAGGCTACACCTTC.

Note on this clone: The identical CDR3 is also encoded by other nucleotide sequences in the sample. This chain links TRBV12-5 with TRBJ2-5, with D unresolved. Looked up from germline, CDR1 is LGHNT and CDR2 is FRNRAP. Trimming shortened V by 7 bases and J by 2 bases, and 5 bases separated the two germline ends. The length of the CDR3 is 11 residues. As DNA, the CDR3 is TGTGCTAGTGCTCTTCAAGAGACCCAGTACTTC. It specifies CASALQETQYF.

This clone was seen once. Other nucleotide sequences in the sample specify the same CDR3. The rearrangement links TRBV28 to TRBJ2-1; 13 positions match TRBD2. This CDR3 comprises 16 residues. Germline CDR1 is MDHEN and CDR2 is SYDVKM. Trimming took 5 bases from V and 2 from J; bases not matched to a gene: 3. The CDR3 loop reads CASSLLAGGTYNEQFF. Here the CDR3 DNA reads TGTGCCAGCAGTCTACTAGCGGGGGGGACCTACAATGAGCAGTTCTTC.

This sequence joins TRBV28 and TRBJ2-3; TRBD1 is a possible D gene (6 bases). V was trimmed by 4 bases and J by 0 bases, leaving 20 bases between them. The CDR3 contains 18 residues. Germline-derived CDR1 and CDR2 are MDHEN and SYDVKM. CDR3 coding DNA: TGTGCCAGCAGTTCTTGGACAGTAGAATCCCATAGCACAGATACGCAGTATTTT. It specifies CASSSWTVESHSTDTQYF.

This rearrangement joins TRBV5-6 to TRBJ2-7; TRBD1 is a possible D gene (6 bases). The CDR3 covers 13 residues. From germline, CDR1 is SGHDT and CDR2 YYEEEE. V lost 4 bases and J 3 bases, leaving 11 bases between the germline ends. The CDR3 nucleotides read TGTGCCAGCAGCGCGGAACAGGGCTACGAGCAGTACTTC. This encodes CASSAEQGYEQYF.

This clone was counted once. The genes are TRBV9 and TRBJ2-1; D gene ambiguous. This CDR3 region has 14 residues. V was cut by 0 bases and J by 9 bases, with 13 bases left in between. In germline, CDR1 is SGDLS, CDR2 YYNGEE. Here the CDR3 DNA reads TGTGCCAGCAGCGTAGTGGCTAGTAACGGTGAGCAGTTCTTC. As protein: CASSVVASNGEQFF. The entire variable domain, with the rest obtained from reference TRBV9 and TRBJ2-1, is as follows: DSGVTQTPKHLITATGQRVTLRCSPRSGDLSVYWYQQSLDQGLQFLIQYYNGEERAKGNILERFSAQQFPDLHSELNLSSLELGDSALYFCASSVVASNGEQFFGPGTRLTVL.